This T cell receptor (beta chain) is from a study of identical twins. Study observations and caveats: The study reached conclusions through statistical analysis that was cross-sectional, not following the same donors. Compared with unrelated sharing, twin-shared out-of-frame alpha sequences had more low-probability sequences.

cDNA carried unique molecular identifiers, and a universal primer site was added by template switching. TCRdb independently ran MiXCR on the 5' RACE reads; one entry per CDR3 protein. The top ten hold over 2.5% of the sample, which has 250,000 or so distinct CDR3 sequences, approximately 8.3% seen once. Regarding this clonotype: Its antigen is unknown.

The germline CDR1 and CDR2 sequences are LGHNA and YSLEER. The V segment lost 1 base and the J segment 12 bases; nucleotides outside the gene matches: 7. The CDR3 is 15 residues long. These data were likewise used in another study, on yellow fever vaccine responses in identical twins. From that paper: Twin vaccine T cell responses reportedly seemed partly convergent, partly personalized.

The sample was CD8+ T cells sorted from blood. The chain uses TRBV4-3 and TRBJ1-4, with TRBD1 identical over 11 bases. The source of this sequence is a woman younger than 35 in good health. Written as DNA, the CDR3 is TGCGCCAGCAGCCAAGGGAGGACAGGGGGCGCCGAACTGTTTTTT. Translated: CASSQGRTGGAELFF.